The T cell receptor beta chain under discussion was sequenced for a study of T cells after yellow fever vaccination. This clonotype occurred a few times. TCRdb analysed the 5' RACE reads with MiXCR anew, one entry per CDR3 protein. The sample has fewer than 450,000 distinct CDR3 sequences; about 4% are singletons. Sequences were derived from PBMCs, sampled 5 days after the yellow fever booster vaccination. The clonotype originates from a man younger than 35 who received the YFV17D yellow fever vaccine.

CDR3 sequence (DNA): TGTGCCAGCAGCGCCTCCTGGCAGGGGGCCCACGAGCAGTACTTC. Translating gives CASSASWQGAHEQYF. V usage is TRBV7-9 and J usage is TRBJ2-7, with TRBD1 matching over 8 bases. The ends lost 5 bases at V and 5 bases at J; junction bases unmatched: 11. Germline V gene data show CDR1 as SEHNR and CDR2 as FQNEAQ (reference sequence). The CDR3 length is 15 residues.